This TCR beta chain was profiled in a study of T cells in localized non-small cell lung cancer. Study observations and caveats: Longer overall survival was seen with higher T cell density measured in blood.

Sequencing was performed with immunoSEQ multiplex PCR; in TCRdb, only in-frame clones are kept and a portion is missing. The sample lists about 33,000 clones, about 90% seen once, with around 4.1% in the top ten. Remarks on this clone: Antigen specificity is unknown.

Sample: peripheral blood, taken before any cancer treatment. The clonotype was recovered from a man aged 35-69 years with stage I lung adenocarcinoma.

CDR3 in DNA: TGTGCCAGCAGCTTTCAGGGAACTAATGAAAAACTGTTTTTT. It encodes CASSFQGTNEKLFF. The chain couples TRBV7-2 to TRBJ1-4, with D tentatively TRBD1 (5 bases). Germline-derived CDR1 and CDR2 are SGHTA and FQGNSA. The CDR3 runs 14 residues. V lost 3 bases to trimming and J lost 1 base, with 6 bases between them.